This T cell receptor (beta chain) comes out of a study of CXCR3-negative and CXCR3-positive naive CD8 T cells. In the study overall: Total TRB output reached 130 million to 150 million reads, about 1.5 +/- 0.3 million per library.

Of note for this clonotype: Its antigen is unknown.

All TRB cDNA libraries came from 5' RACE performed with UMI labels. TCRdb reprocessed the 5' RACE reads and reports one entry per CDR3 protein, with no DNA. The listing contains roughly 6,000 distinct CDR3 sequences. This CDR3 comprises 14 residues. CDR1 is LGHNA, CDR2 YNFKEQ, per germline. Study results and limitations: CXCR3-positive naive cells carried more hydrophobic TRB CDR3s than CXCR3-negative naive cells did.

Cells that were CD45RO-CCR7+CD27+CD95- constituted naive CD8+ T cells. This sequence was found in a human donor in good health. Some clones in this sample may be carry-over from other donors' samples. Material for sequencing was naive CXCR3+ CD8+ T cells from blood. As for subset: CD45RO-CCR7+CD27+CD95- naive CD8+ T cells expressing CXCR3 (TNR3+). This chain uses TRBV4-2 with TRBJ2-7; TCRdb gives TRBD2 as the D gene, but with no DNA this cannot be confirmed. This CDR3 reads CASTTSGGAYEQYF.